Listed below are T cell receptor beta chains from one sample, sequenced in a study of type 1 and type 2 diabetes patients. TCRdb fed the multiplex PCR reads into MiXCR, producing one record per CDR3 protein. The data contain about 290,000 distinct CDR3 sequences, 40% to 50% of them singletons. Sequencing was carried out using peripheral blood mononuclear cells (PBMCs). The receptors derive from a man aged 18 to 29 with type 2 diabetes. CDR3s include the opening cysteine and the closing phenylalanine or tryptophan. D genes are given only for firm matches. A clone size is listed for some rows: how often the clone was seen (once, few, many), or a class if it is expanded.

V gene	J gene	CDR3 length	clone size	D gene	CDR3 DNA	CDR3 protein
TRBV19	TRBJ2-3	14	.	TRBD2	TGTGCCAGTAGACCGGGACTAGCGGGGGATACGCAGTATTTT	CASRPGLAGDTQYF
TRBV7-9	TRBJ1-1	14	.	.	TGTGCCAGCAGCTTAGGAGGACTGAACACTGAAGCTTTCTTT	CASSLGGLNTEAFF
TRBV20-1	TRBJ1-4	12	.	.	TGCAGTGCTAGAGTAGAGGAAGAAAAACTGTTTTTT	CSARVEEEKLFF
TRBV15	TRBJ2-1	17	few	.	TGTGCCACCAGCAGAGATCGTGGGACACCAGCTCACAATGAGCAGTTCTTC	CATSRDRGTPAHNEQFF
TRBV7-8	TRBJ1-5	15	once	.	TGTGCCAGCAGCTCCAACACCGGCCGGGGGTCGCCCCAGCATTTT	CASSSNTGRGSPQHF
TRBV7-3	TRBJ2-2	14	.	TRBD1	TGTGCCAGCAGCCCCCGGACAGGGGCCGGGGAGCTGTTTTTT	CASSPRTGAGELFF
TRBV19	TRBJ1-4	14	many	TRBD1	TGTGCCAGTGGACGCCGGGACAGACATGAAAAACTGTTTTTT	CASGRRDRHEKLFF
TRBV6-1	TRBJ2-3	14	.	TRBD2	TGTGCCAGCAGCGGCGGGAGTGAGTCAGATACGCAGTATTTT	CASSGGSESDTQYF
TRBV10-3	TRBJ2-3	14	.	.	TGTGCCATCAGCGGTGCAGGGTTTGGAGATACGCAGTATTTT	CAISGAGFGDTQYF
TRBV15	TRBJ2-1	17	few	.	TGTGCCACCAGCAGAGATAGACAGGCAGGCTCCTACAATGAGCAGTTCTTC	CATSRDRQAGSYNEQFF
TRBV15	TRBJ1-2	16	.	.	TGTGCCACCAGCAGGGGGGACATCGCAGGACCATATGGCTACACCTTC	CATSRGDIAGPYGYTF
TRBV5-1	TRBJ2-7	17	.	TRBD1	TGCGCCAGCAGCTCCCCAACAGGGGCCCTTAGCTCCTACGAGCAGTACTTC	CASSSPTGALSSYEQYF
TRBV25-1	TRBJ1-6	13	many	TRBD1	TGTGCCAGCAGAGACAGGGCGAATTCACCCCTCCACTTT	CASRDRANSPLHF
TRBV7-2	TRBJ2-7	16	.	TRBD1	TGTGCCAGCAGCTCCTTCCTGTCGGACAGGGCCTACGAGCAGTACTTC	CASSSFLSDRAYEQYF
TRBV19	TRBJ1-2	16	.	.	TGTGCCAGTAGTATCACTCGTGGGGCAGGCTACTATGGCTACACCTTC	CASSITRGAGYYGYTF
TRBV11-2	TRBJ1-3	15	.	.	TGTGCCAGCAGCTTTGATGGATTCTCTGGAAACACCATATATTTT	CASSFDGFSGNTIYF
TRBV30	TRBJ2-7	14	.	.	TGTGCCAGTAGTATGTGGTACAGGGCCTACGAGCAGTACTTC	CASSMWYRAYEQYF
TRBV28	TRBJ1-5	13	.	.	TGTGCCAGCAGTCCCCGAATGGGTCAGCCCCAGCATTTT	CASSPRMGQPQHF
TRBV19	TRBJ2-2	16	.	.	TGTGCCAGTAGTCCCCAAGGGGGTTTTTACACCGGGGAGCTGTTTTTT	CASSPQGGFYTGELFF
TRBV12-3/TRBV12-4	TRBJ2-7	15	.	.	TGTGCCAGCAGTTCCCCAGGGCCGCCAACCTACGAGCAGTACTTC	CASSSPGPPTYEQYF
TRBV2	TRBJ2-7	14	.	.	TGTGCCAGCAGACTTCGTCGGGAAAACTACGAGCAGTACTTC	CASRLRRENYEQYF
TRBV28	TRBJ1-4	12	.	.	TGTGCTAGCAGTGCCCCTTCCTTATATACGTTTTTT	CASSAPSLYTFF
TRBV2	TRBJ1-1	15	.	.	TGTGCCAGCAGTGTCGACTATCCCGGGAACACTGAAGCTTTCTTT	CASSVDYPGNTEAFF
TRBV6-1	TRBJ2-5	14	once	TRBD1	TGTGCCAGCCATTACAGGGGCGACCAAGAGACCCAGTACTTC	CASHYRGDQETQYF
TRBV30	TRBJ1-5	16	.	.	TGTGCCTGGGGTACCCCCCGGGGGGCGCGCAATCAGCCCCAGCATTTT	CAWGTPRGARNQPQHF
TRBV9	TRBJ2-2	16	.	.	TGTGCCAGCAGCTGGGAGGCGGGGGCTAGCGGTCGGGAGCTGTTTTTT	CASSWEAGASGRELFF
TRBV12-3/TRBV12-4	TRBJ2-2	15	.	.	TGTGCCAGCAGCCAAGAGGTAACGAACACCGGGGAGCTGTTTTTT	CASSQEVTNTGELFF
TRBV28	TRBJ1-1	14	.	.	TGTGCCAGCAGTTGGGGGGCCCTGAACACTGAAGCTTTCTTT	CASSWGALNTEAFF
TRBV19	TRBJ1-2	16	.	.	TGTGCCAGTAGCCGCTCGACAGAAATAGCTAACTATGGCTACACCTTC	CASSRSTEIANYGYTF
TRBV9	TRBJ2-3	14	.	.	TGTGCCAGCAGCGTAGTTTGGGACACAGATACGCAGTATTTT	CASSVVWDTDTQYF
TRBV12-3/TRBV12-4	TRBJ2-7	15	few	TRBD2	TGTGCCAGCAGTTTACGACTAGCGGGGGACTACGAGCAGTACTTC	CASSLRLAGDYEQYF
TRBV19	TRBJ1-6	15	few	TRBD1	TGTGCCAGTAGTCTGAAGACAGGGTTGAATTCACCCCTCCACTTT	CASSLKTGLNSPLHF
TRBV19	TRBJ1-1	13	.	.	TGTGCCAGTAGTACCACAGGGCACACTGAAGCTTTCTTT	CASSTTGHTEAFF
TRBV7-8	TRBJ2-5	16	few	TRBD1	TGTGCTAGCAGCCCTGAACAGGGGGCAGCCCGAGAGACCCAGTACTTC	CASSPEQGAARETQYF
TRBV28	TRBJ2-7	16	.	TRBD1	TGTGCCAGCAGTTCATCCGGGACAGGGAACCCCCACGAGCAGTACTTC	CASSSSGTGNPHEQYF
TRBV7-2	TRBJ2-5	14	.	.	TGTGCCAGCAGCTCGGCTTTCACGCAAGAGACCCAGTACTTC	CASSSAFTQETQYF
TRBV25-1	TRBJ1-1	13	.	.	TGTGCCAGCAAATCGCAGCAGAACACTGAAGCTTTCTTT	CASKSQQNTEAFF
TRBV9	TRBJ1-6	15	many	.	TGTGCCAGCACTTCAGGAGGACAGTCCAATTCACCCCTCCACTTT	CASTSGGQSNSPLHF
TRBV29-1	TRBJ2-1	12	few	.	TGCAGCGTTGATTTTCCCAGTCATGAGCAGTTCTTC	CSVDFPSHEQFF
TRBV6-5	TRBJ1-2	15	.	TRBD1	TGTGCCAGCAGTGGGGGACAGGGGGGGAACTATGGCTACACCTTC	CASSGGQGGNYGYTF
TRBV2	TRBJ1-1	14	.	.	TGTGCCAGCAGCGAGGGACACCGGACCACTGAAGCTTTCTTT	CASSEGHRTTEAFF
TRBV19	TRBJ2-7	13	few	.	TGTGCCAGTAGTATGAAGCAGGGGTCCGAGCAGTACTTC	CASSMKQGSEQYF
TRBV19	TRBJ1-5	15	once	TRBD1	TGTGCCAGTAGTATAGGTAGCCAGGGGGATCAGCCCCAGCATTTT	CASSIGSQGDQPQHF
TRBV7-6	TRBJ1-5	16	few	.	TGTGCCAGCAGCCTAGAACAGGGAAATAGCAATCAGCCCCAGCATTTT	CASSLEQGNSNQPQHF
TRBV19	TRBJ1-4	14	once	TRBD1	TGTGCCTGGAGTGAGAGACAGGGAAGAGAAAAACTGTTTTTT	CAWSERQGREKLFF
TRBV9	TRBJ1-2	18	once	.	TGTGCCAGCAGCGTGGGCGCGGGTTGGGGTTGGTGGAGCTATGGCTACACCTTC	CASSVGAGWGWWSYGYTF
TRBV4-1	TRBJ1-2	15	.	TRBD1	TGCGCCAGCAGCCAAGGCGAGGGGGCGCAGTATGGCTACACCTTC	CASSQGEGAQYGYTF
TRBV12-3/TRBV12-4	TRBJ2-5	11	many	.	TGTGCCAGCAGTTTCGAGGAGACCCAGTACTTC	CASSFEETQYF
TRBV14	TRBJ2-5	19	.	.	TGTGCCAGCAGCCCGATTATGCCCCAATTTAGGGGGTCCCAAGAGACCCAGTACTTC	CASSPIMPQFRGSQETQYF
TRBV7-2	TRBJ1-2	14	few	.	TGTGCCAGCAGCTCAGGGGCGGAGAGCTATGGCTACACCTTC	CASSSGAESYGYTF
TRBV19	TRBJ1-2	15	.	.	TGTGCCAGTAGTCCCGACACCTACGGTGGCTATGGCTACACCTTC	CASSPDTYGGYGYTF
TRBV7-2	TRBJ1-1	16	few	.	TGTGCCAGCAGCTTATATGGTAGCGGGGGGAAAACTGAAGCTTTCTTT	CASSLYGSGGKTEAFF
TRBV2	TRBJ2-6	15	.	.	TGTGCCAGCAGTCCTGGACAGCCTGGGGCCAACGTCCTGACTTTC	CASSPGQPGANVLTF
TRBV28	TRBJ2-7	13	.	TRBD1	TGTGCCAGCAGAAAGGGACAGGGATACGAGCAGTACTTC	CASRKGQGYEQYF
TRBV28	TRBJ1-1	11	.	.	TGTGCCAGCACCTCAAACACTGAAGCTTTCTTT	CASTSNTEAFF
TRBV30	TRBJ2-5	14	.	.	TGTGCCTGGAGTGTACCGGGGCGGACGGAGACCCAGTACTTC	CAWSVPGRTETQYF
TRBV29-1	TRBJ2-5	15	few	.	TGCAGCGTTGCAAAGGCAGGGGAGACACAAGAGACCCAGTACTTC	CSVAKAGETQETQYF
TRBV20-1	TRBJ2-7	14	many	.	TGCAGTGCTGCAATAAGGGGTGTAGATAACGAGCAGTACTTC	CSAAIRGVDNEQYF
TRBV9	TRBJ2-7	15	few	TRBD2	TGTGCCAGCAGCGTAGAGGGTAGCGGGAGCTACGAGCAGTACTTC	CASSVEGSGSYEQYF